What follows are 20 T cell receptor beta chains derived from one specimen sequenced in a study of blood T cells in healthy people across ages. Sample-barcoded 5' priming and a J-beta primer mix drove a second PCR of about 6 to 12 cycles. TCRdb recomputed calls from the 5' RACE reads with MiXCR, one row per CDR3 protein. The table shows approximately 830,000 distinct CDR3 sequences, with about 59% occurring only once. Specimen: blood. Receptor source: a man aged 30 to 39 in good health.

J is TRBJ2-5 and V is TRBV20-1; 10 bases match TRBD1. The ends lost 0 bases at V and 4 bases at J; junction bases unmatched: 14. The CDR3 is 18 amino acids. CDR1 and CDR2 from the germline V gene are DFQATT and SNEGSKA (reference sequence). This chain's CDR3 is CSARDRTSGTGVRETQYF. CDR3 bases: TGCAGTGCTAGAGATCGAACCTCCGGGACAGGGGTTCGAGAGACCCAGTACTTC.

The chain uses TRBV5-6 and TRBJ2-1; 7 nucleotides match TRBD2. The end of the DNA aligns better with TRBJ2-7, so the J call may be wrong. From germline, CDR1 is SGHDT and CDR2 YYEEEE. The CDR3 is 15 residues long. The CDR3 DNA sequence: TGTGCCAGCAGCTCCAGACTAGCATCTTACTACGAGCAGTACTTC. Residues: CASSSRLASYYEQYF.

In its sample, this clonotype was seen a few times. The chain recombines TRBV4-3 with TRBJ2-4; D is undetermined. The J call may be incorrect, as the DNA end agrees better with TRBJ2-5. Germline V gene lookup returns CDR1 LGHNA and CDR2 YSLEER. The CDR3 contains 15 residues. CDR3 coding DNA: TGCGCCAGCAGCCAAGATGTCAGCGTTGGGGAGACCCAGTACTTC. This translates into CASSQDVSVGETQYF.

The chain combines TRBV7-2 with TRBJ2-4; TRBD1 matches 7 bases. The J call may be in error: the DNA end matches TRBJ2-7 better. The CDR3 runs 16 residues. The germline CDR1 and CDR2 sequences are SGHTA and FQGNSA. The CDR3 DNA reads TGTGCCAGCAGCCATCCCTCCGGGACAGAAGTCTACGAGCAGTACTTC. Translated, it gives CASSHPSGTEVYEQYF.

This clonotype was found once. The gene calls are TRBV12-3 or TRBV12-4 and TRBJ1-6, with 7 bases that match TRBD1. CDR3 size: 15 residues. V gave up 4 bases and J gave up 8 bases; unmatched junction bases: 8. CDR3 loop: CASSSRDRVDSPLHF. DNA for the CDR3: TGTGCCAGCAGTTCCCGAGACAGGGTAGATTCACCCCTCCACTTT.

This chain joins TRBV6-2 or TRBV6-3 and TRBJ2-2; D gene ambiguous. From germline, CDR1 is MNHEY and CDR2 SVGEGT. The ends were cut back, 10 bases at V and 4 bases at J, with 13 bases in the middle. This CDR3 is 13 amino acids long. CDR3 in amino acids: CANIMSSTGELFF. DNA of the CDR3: TGTGCCAACATTATGTCCTCCACCGGGGAGCTGTTTTTT.

For this clonotype: A much larger clone differs from this one at a single base, so this may be a read error. V usage is TRBV29-1 and J usage is TRBJ1-2; no clear D gene. V was pared by 8 bases and J by 8 bases, with 15 bases between. The CDR3 totals 11 residues. Germline V gene sequence: CDR1 SQVTM, CDR2 ANQGSEA. The CDR3 here is CSSGHGDGYTF. The CDR3 bases are TGCAGCTCGGGTCATGGAGACGGCTACACCTTC.

The genes are TRBV5-1 and TRBJ2-5, with D tentatively TRBD1 or TRBD2 (5 bases each). The J call may be incorrect, as the DNA end agrees better with TRBJ2-7. Germline assignment: CDR1 SGHRS and CDR2 YFSETQ. The length of the CDR3 is 14 residues. CDR3 sequence reads: CASSLDRSSGEQYF. The CDR3 DNA is TGCGCCAGCAGCTTGGACAGGTCGAGCGGCGAGCAGTACTTC.

This sequence joins TRBV7-2 and TRBJ2-5; unclear D gene. Near its end, the DNA agrees better with TRBJ2-7, so the J call may be wrong. The CDR3 consists of 12 residues. The germline V gene encodes CDR1 SGHTA and CDR2 FQGNSA. CDR3 amino acids: CASSLFRNEQYF. The CDR3 DNA sequence: TGTGCCAGCAGCTTATTTCGGAACGAGCAGTACTTC.

This chain links TRBV12-3 or TRBV12-4 with TRBJ2-3, with D possibly matching TRBD2 (6 bases). This CDR3 comprises 15 residues. V was clipped by 1 base and J by 4 bases, with 12 bases between them. The CDR3 nucleotides read TGTGCCAGCAGTTTAGGCGGGGTTAGAGCAGATACGCAGTATTTT. Protein product: CASSLGGVRADTQYF.

The J gene is TRBJ2-4, the V gene TRBV2; 7 nucleotides line up with TRBD2. The trim removed 4 bases at V and 8 bases at J, leaving 11 bases unmatched. The CDR3 has 15 residues. Per the germline V gene, CDR1 is SNHLY and CDR2 is FYNNEI. CDR3 sequence reads: CASSVFGLGEDIQYF. Here the CDR3 DNA reads TGTGCCAGCAGTGTCTTCGGACTAGGTGAAGACATTCAGTACTTC.

This clonotype was picked up a small number of times. The CDR3 DNA reads TGTGCCAGCAGTACCTTGACAGGGATCGCAACTAATGAAAAACTGTTTTTT. Encoded protein: CASSTLTGIATNEKLFF. J is TRBJ1-4 and V is TRBV27; 7 nucleotides match TRBD1. J gave up 0 bases and V 5 bases, and 9 bases lay outside the gene matches. Germline assignment: CDR1 MNHEY and CDR2 SMNVEV (reference sequence). The CDR3 sequence is 17 residues long.

This clonotype was seen only a few times. The DNA for the CDR3 is TGCAGTGCTAGAGACGGGGGAGTAGATACGCAGTATTTT. Amino acids: CSARDGGVDTQYF. The rearrangement uses TRBV20-1 and TRBJ2-3; tentatively, D is TRBD2 (6 bases). The CDR3 contains 13 residues. Trimming stripped 0 bases from V and 5 bases from J, with 9 bases between. CDR1 is DFQATT and CDR2 is SNEGSKA in the germline V gene (reference sequence).

V is TRBV11-1 and J is TRBJ2-1; D possibly corresponds to TRBD1 (6 bases). Per germline, CDR1 SGHAT and CDR2 FQDESV (reference sequence). Trimming took 2 bases from V and 0 from J, leaving 14 bases between them. The CDR3 runs to 17 residues. For the CDR3, the DNA is TGTGCCAGCAGCTTACTGGGCCAGGGGTTCTCCTACAATGAGCAGTTCTTC. The encoded protein is CASSLLGQGFSYNEQFF.

V is TRBV5-1 and J is TRBJ2-4; 14 bases line up with TRBD2. The CDR3 loop spans 13 amino acids. V trimming: 4 bases; J trimming: 13 bases; junction bases outside the gene matches: 4. Germline V gene lookup returns CDR1 SGHRS and CDR2 YFSETQ. The chain's CDR3 is CASSKGLAGEQYF. CDR3 in DNA: TGCGCCAGCAGCAAGGGACTAGCGGGGGAGCAGTACTTC.

The chain is built from TRBV20-1 and TRBJ1-2, with D perhaps matching TRBD1 (6 bases). CDR3 size: 13 residues. Germline CDR1 and CDR2: DFQATT and SNEGSKA (reference sequence). V was shortened by 6 bases and J by 4 bases, with 15 bases between the two germline ends. The CDR3: CSAPAGQIYGYTF. Here the CDR3 DNA reads TGCAGTGCCCCAGCCGGACAGATCTATGGCTACACCTTC.

The chain combines TRBV6-2 or TRBV6-3 with TRBJ1-2; 7 bases align to TRBD1. The trim removed 3 bases at V and 8 bases at J, leaving 12 bases unmatched. Germline CDR1 and CDR2: MNHEY and SVGEGT. The CDR3 covers 15 residues. The CDR3 sequence is CASSYLPGQGQGYTF. The DNA for the CDR3 is TGTGCCAGCAGTTATCTTCCGGGGCAGGGACAGGGCTACACCTTC.

This rearrangement joins TRBV12-3 or TRBV12-4 to TRBJ1-2, with TRBD1 as a possible D gene (6 bases). This CDR3 comprises 15 residues. Trimming cost V 0 bases and J 4 bases, with 12 bases left between them. The CDR3 DNA reads as TGTGCCAGCAGTTTAGCCGCAGGGGCGGGCTATGGCTACACCTTC. The encoded protein is CASSLAAGAGYGYTF.

The rearrangement links TRBV5-1 to TRBJ2-1, with 7 bases identical to TRBD1. Germline lookup yields CDR1 SGHRS and CDR2 YFSETQ. The CDR3 is 15 amino acids. V dropped 9 bases and J dropped 4; count of bases not matched to a gene: 13. In DNA form, the CDR3 reads TGCGCCACCCAACAGGGGTTGACAGAGTACAATGAGCAGTTCTTC. Its protein is CATQQGLTEYNEQFF.

This clonotype has just one count. The chain links TRBV6-6 to TRBJ2-5, with D possibly being TRBD2 (6 bases). The CDR3 is 15 residues long. Trimming stripped 0 bases from V and 2 bases from J, with 10 bases between. Germline assignment: CDR1 MNHNY and CDR2 SVGAGI (reference sequence). CDR3 in DNA: TGTGCCAGCAGTTACTCGACTAGTTCGCAAGAGACCCAGTACTTC. Amino acid sequence: CASSYSTSSQETQYF.